This is a list of T cell receptor beta chains from one sample in a study of T-cell reconstitution after alpha-beta-depleted transplantation in children. Via MiXCR, TCRdb re-called the PCR reads, giving one row per CDR3 protein. The sample has around 450,000 distinct CDR3 sequences, approximately 41% seen once. Sequencing was performed on PBMCs, taken before TCRalphabeta/CD19-depleted stem cell transplant. These receptors were obtained from a girl aged 2-10 years with aplastic anemia, due to receive a stem cell transplant. Each CDR3 is given with its conserved first and last residue. Fields, in order: V gene, D gene, clone size, J gene, CDR3 DNA, CDR3 protein. D genes are given only for firm matches. Not all rows give a size; the values are once, few, many and, for expanded clones, a class.

TRBV20-1	TRBD1	many	TRBJ2-7	TGCAGTGCTAGAGATCGGGGGACAGGGGAATTCTACGAGCAGTACTTC	CSARDRGTGEFYEQYF
TRBV20-1	TRBD1	-	TRBJ2-7	TGCAGTGCTCTGGGACAGGTCGACTACGAGCAGTACTTC	CSALGQVDYEQYF
TRBV6-5	-	few	TRBJ1-1	TGTGCCAGCAGTTACTCGAAGCTCATGAACACTGAAGCTTTCTTT	CASSYSKLMNTEAFF
TRBV9	-	many	TRBJ1-4	TGTGCCAGCAGCGCCACAGCAACTAATGAAAAACTGTTTTTT	CASSATATNEKLFF
TRBV20-1	-	-	TRBJ1-2	TGCAGTGCTCCCCCGACTCATGGCTACACCTTC	CSAPPTHGYTF
TRBV12-5	-	-	TRBJ2-7	TGTGCTAGTGGTTTGGGGGACATCTACGAGCAGTACTTC	CASGLGDIYEQYF
TRBV5-1	-	-	TRBJ2-7	TGCGCCAGCAGCTTGTCGGCCCTCACGGGTAGATACGAGCAGTACTTC	CASSLSALTGRYEQYF
TRBV11-3	TRBD2	few	TRBJ2-3	TGTGCCAGCAGCTCTCGGACTAGCCAGGGCACAGATACGCAGTATTTT	CASSSRTSQGTDTQYF
TRBV5-1	-	-	TRBJ2-7	TGCGCCAGCAGCTTGGCCGCTTCCGGGACTTCCTACGAGCAGTACTTC	CASSLAASGTSYEQYF
TRBV4-2	-	-	TRBJ1-5	TGTGCCAGCAGCCAAGAAGCAGGGACAACTAAAGATCAGCCCCAGCATTTT	CASSQEAGTTKDQPQHF
TRBV12-3/TRBV12-4	-	many	TRBJ2-4	TGTGCCAGCAGTTTGTCGGACCCGAGGGTGGCCAAAAACATTCAGTACTTC	CASSLSDPRVAKNIQYF
TRBV29-1	-	many	TRBJ2-2	TGCAGCGTTCGCGGGAATACCCCGACCGGGGAGCTGTTTTTT	CSVRGNTPTGELFF
TRBV20-1	-	-	TRBJ2-4	TGCAGTGCTGTAGATTTCCTAGCCAAAAACATTCAGTACTTC	CSAVDFLAKNIQYF
TRBV12-3/TRBV12-4	TRBD2	-	TRBJ2-5	TGTGCCAGCAGTTTTCGTGGGGGAGGGCCGTCGGAGACCCAGTACTTC	CASSFRGGGPSETQYF
TRBV28	-	-	TRBJ1-2	TGTGCCAGCAGTACGGACAGTAACTATGGCTACACCTTC	CASSTDSNYGYTF
TRBV10-3	-	-	TRBJ2-7	TGTGCCATCAGTGATGAGAGCTACGAGCAGTACTTC	CAISDESYEQYF
TRBV4-2	-	few	TRBJ1-2	TGTGCCAGCAGCCAACGGATTTCCAACTATGGCTACACCTTC	CASSQRISNYGYTF
TRBV7-2	-	-	TRBJ1-1	TGTGCCAGCAGCCCCCAGGGGTCTTGGGGCACTGAAGCTTTCTTT	CASSPQGSWGTEAFF
TRBV6-2/TRBV6-3	-	-	TRBJ2-1	TGTGCCACCATCCCGGACGCTTACAATGAGCAGTTCTTC	CATIPDAYNEQFF
TRBV5-1	TRBD1	many	TRBJ2-7	TGCGCCAGCAGCCCCCGGGACAGGGTCCACGAGCAGTACTTC	CASSPRDRVHEQYF
TRBV11-3	TRBD2	-	TRBJ2-3	TGTGCCAGCAGCTTAGTCGGGCCCTTGACTAGCGGGAGAGGGGTTAGCACAGATACGCAGTATTTT	CASSLVGPLTSGRGVSTDTQYF
TRBV6-5	TRBD1	few	TRBJ2-7	TGTGCCAGCAGTTATTTTCTCCAAGGACAGGCCTACGAGCAGTACTTC	CASSYFLQGQAYEQYF
TRBV15	-	-	TRBJ2-7	TGTGCCACCAGCAGCCCGGCTGCTACCTACGAGCAGTACTTC	CATSSPAATYEQYF
TRBV12-3/TRBV12-4	-	few	TRBJ2-7	TGTGCCAGCAGTTTGCTGCACAACGAGCAGTACTTC	CASSLLHNEQYF
TRBV6-1	-	-	TRBJ2-7	TGTGCCAGCAGTGGACTACCTTCCTACGAGCAGTACTTC	CASSGLPSYEQYF
TRBV10-3	-	-	TRBJ2-3	TGTGCCATCAAGACAAGCGAGTCCGATACGCAGTATTTT	CAIKTSESDTQYF
TRBV7-2	-	few	TRBJ1-2	TGTGCCAGCAGCTCGAGGGCAGGGGCACTCTATGGCTACACCTTC	CASSSRAGALYGYTF
TRBV6-2/TRBV6-3	TRBD2	few	TRBJ2-1	TGTGCCAGCAGCCCGGGGGGGCTAGCGACTTACAATGAGCAGTTCTTC	CASSPGGLATYNEQFF
TRBV20-1	-	many	TRBJ2-1	TGCAGTGCTAGAGACGGGATTACCCGCACCTACAATGAGCAGTTCTTC	CSARDGITRTYNEQFF
TRBV5-1	TRBD2	-	TRBJ2-5	TGCGCCAGCAGCTTGGGGACAAGCGGGAGGACAAAAGAGACCCAGTACTTC	CASSLGTSGRTKETQYF
TRBV20-1	-	-	TRBJ1-5	TGCAGTGCTAGAAGCAATCAGCCCCAGCATTTT	CSARSNQPQHF
TRBV10-3	-	-	TRBJ2-2	TGTGCCATCAGTGCCCGGGGGGCGCCCACCGGGGAGCTGTTTTTT	CAISARGAPTGELFF
TRBV5-1	-	few	TRBJ1-1	TGCGCCAGCAGCTTGCGGGGGGGGGGAGGCGACACTGAAGCTTTCTTT	CASSLRGGGGDTEAFF
TRBV15	-	-	TRBJ2-3	TGTGCCACCGGGGCCGGGCGGGGCACAGATACGCAGTATTTT	CATGAGRGTDTQYF